These T cell receptor beta chains were read from a single sample in a study of vaccination and CD4 T cells after COVID-19. A single record per CDR3 protein comes from TCRdb applying MiXCR to the PCR reads. The sample consists of about 15,000 distinct CDR3 sequences, approximately 55% of them appearing once. For these receptors, no antigen is known. The sample consisted of CD4+ T cells from blood, cultured in vitro, taken before SARS-CoV-2 vaccination. The receptor set was obtained from a human donor who had recovered from COVID-19. Both conserved end residues are part of each CDR3. Some rows mark clone size as missing; the rest say once, few, many or name a class of expanded clone.

>-|TRBJ1-1|TRBV18
CASSPTGTGDAFF
>-|TRBJ2-3|TRBV7-2
CASSLEGTGGSDTQYF
>-|TRBJ2-1|TRBV20-1
CSASIIRVSNNEQFF
>-|TRBJ2-6|TRBV5-1
CASSLEEGASGANVLTF
>-|TRBJ1-1|TRBV21-1
CASIQDGNTEAFF
>-|TRBJ2-7|TRBV27
CASGRGIYEQYF
>-|TRBJ2-7|TRBV11-3
CASSFLAGSYEQYF
>-|TRBJ1-2|TRBV2
CASRGGGYGYTF
>-|TRBJ2-7|TRBV27
CASSLTTPDIYEQYF
>-|TRBJ2-5|TRBV19
CASSSRTGVETQYF
>-|TRBJ2-6|TRBV7-2
CASSFRDRGSSGANVLTF
>-|TRBJ2-7|TRBV25-1
CASKGQGVYEQYF
>-|TRBJ1-6|TRBV12-3/TRBV12-4
CASSFSGRGNNSPLHF
>few|TRBJ2-3|TRBV20-1
CSARDMVGTSSADTQYF
>few|TRBJ1-2|TRBV19
CASSRSLGSYGYTF
>-|TRBJ2-2|TRBV20-1
CSARPQLAGRTGELFF
>-|TRBJ1-2|TRBV7-2
CASSSGLVSYGYTF
>few|TRBJ1-2|TRBV15
CATSADRVNYGYTF
>once|TRBJ1-5|TRBV9
CASSVAGDNQPQHF
>-|TRBJ2-7|TRBV19
CASSIEETSGVYEQYF
>few|TRBJ1-5|TRBV19
CASSILGGGGQPQHF
>few|TRBJ2-3|TRBV7-6
CASSLGLGIGTDTQYF
>-|TRBJ2-2|TRBV6-4
CASRKQGESTGELFF
>-|TRBJ1-6|TRBV27
CATRQGGDSPLHF
>medium-sized|TRBJ1-5|TRBV19
CASSIKGQGGGQPQHF
>few|TRBJ2-3|TRBV5-4
CASSLPPSDTQYF
>few|TRBJ1-1|TRBV7-8
CASSLQGGTEAFF
>-|TRBJ2-3|TRBV21-1
CASSKRVAGRRPMTQYF
>few|TRBJ1-2|TRBV7-8
CASSFLGTYGYTF